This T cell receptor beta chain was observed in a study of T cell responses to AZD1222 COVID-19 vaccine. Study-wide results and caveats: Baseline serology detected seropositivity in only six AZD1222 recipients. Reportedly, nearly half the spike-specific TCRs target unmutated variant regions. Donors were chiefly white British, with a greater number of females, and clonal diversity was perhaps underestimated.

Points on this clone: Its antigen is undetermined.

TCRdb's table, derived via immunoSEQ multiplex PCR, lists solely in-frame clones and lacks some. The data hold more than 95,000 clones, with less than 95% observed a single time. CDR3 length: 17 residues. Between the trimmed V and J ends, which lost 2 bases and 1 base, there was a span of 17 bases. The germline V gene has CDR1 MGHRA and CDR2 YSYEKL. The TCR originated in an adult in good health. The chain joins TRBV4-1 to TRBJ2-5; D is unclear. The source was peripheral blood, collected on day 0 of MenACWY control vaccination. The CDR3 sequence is CASSQTPLVRPQETQYF. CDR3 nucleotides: TGCGCCAGCAGCCAAACACCCCTGGTTCGCCCCCAAGAGACCCAGTACTTC.